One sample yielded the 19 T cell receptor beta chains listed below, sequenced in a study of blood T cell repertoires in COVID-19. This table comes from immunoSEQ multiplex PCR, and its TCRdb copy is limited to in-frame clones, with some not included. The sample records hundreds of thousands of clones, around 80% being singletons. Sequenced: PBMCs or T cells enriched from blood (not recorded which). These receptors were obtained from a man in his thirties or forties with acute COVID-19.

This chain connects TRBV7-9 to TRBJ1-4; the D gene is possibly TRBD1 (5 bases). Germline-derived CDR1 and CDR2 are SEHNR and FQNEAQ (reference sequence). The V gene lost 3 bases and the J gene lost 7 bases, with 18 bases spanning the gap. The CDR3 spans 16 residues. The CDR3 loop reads CASSLSAGPRGEKLFF. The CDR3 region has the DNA TGTGCCAGCAGCTTGTCGGCGGGACCGAGGGGTGAAAAACTGTTTTTT.

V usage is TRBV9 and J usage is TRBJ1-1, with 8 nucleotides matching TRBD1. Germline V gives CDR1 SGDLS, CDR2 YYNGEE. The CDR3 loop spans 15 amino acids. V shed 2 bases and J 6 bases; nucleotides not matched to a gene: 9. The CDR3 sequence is CASSVKDRGLSEAFF. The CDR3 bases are TGTGCCAGCAGCGTGAAAGACAGGGGTTTGTCTGAAGCTTTCTTT.

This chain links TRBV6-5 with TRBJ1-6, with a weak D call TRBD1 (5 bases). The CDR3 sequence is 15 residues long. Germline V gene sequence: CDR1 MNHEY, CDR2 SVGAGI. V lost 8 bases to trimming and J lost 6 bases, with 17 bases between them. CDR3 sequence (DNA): TGTGCCAGCCACGGCGGGGGGGGACTTAATTCACCCCTCCACTTT. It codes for CASHGGGGLNSPLHF.

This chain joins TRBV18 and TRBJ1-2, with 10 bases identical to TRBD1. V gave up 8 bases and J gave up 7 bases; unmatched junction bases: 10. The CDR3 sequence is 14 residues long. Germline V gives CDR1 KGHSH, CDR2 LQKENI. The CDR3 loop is CASAVDGTGVGYTF. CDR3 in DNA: TGTGCCAGCGCCGTGGATGGGACAGGGGTTGGCTACACCTTC.

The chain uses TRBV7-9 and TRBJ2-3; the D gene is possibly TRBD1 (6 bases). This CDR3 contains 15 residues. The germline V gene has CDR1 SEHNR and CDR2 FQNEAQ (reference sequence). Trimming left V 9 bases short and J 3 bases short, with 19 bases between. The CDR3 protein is CASSNREITTDTQYF. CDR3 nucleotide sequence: TGTGCCAGTAGTAACAGGGAAATAACAACAGATACGCAGTATTTT.

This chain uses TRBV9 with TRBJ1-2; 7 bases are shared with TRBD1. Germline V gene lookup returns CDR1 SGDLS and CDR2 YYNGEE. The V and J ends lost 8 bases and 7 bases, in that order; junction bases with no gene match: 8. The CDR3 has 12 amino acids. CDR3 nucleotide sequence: TGTGCCAGTAACGACAGGGTCGGTGGCTACACCTTC. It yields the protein CASNDRVGGYTF.

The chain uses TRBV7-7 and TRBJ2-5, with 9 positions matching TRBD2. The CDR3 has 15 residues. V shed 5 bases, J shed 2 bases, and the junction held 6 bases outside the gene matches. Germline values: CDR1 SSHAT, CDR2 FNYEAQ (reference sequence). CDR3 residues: CASSAGTSPQETQYF. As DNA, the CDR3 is TGTGCCAGCAGCGCCGGGACTAGCCCACAAGAGACCCAGTACTTC.

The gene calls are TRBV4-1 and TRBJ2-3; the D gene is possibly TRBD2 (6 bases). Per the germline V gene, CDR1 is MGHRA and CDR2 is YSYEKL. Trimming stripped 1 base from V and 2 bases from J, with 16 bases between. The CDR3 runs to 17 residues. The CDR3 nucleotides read TGCGCCAGCAGCCAAGGAGTACCGGGACTTATCACAGATACGCAGTATTTT. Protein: CASSQGVPGLITDTQYF.

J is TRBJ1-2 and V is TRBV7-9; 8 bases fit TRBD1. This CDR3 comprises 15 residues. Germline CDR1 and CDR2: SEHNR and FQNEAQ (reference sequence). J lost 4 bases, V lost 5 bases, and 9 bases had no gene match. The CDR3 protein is CASSPRQGLSYGYTF. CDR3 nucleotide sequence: TGTGCCAGCAGCCCGCGACAGGGGTTGAGCTATGGCTACACCTTC.

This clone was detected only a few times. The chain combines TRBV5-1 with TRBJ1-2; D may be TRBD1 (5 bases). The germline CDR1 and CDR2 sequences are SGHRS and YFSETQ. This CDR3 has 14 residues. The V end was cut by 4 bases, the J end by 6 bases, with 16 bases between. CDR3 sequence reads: CASSGGGPDDGYTF. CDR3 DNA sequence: TGCGCCAGCAGCGGCGGGGGTCCGGATGATGGCTACACCTTC.

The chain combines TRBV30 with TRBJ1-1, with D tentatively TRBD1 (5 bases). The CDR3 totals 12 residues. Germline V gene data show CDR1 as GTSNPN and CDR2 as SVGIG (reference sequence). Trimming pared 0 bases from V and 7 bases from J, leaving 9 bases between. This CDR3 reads CAWSVREIEAFF. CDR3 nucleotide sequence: TGTGCCTGGAGTGTCAGGGAAATTGAAGCTTTCTTT.

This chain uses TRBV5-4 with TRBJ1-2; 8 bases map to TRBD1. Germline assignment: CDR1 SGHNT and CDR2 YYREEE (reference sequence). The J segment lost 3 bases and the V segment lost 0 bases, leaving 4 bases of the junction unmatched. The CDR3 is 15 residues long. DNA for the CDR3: TGTGCCAGCAGCTTGGAAGGCAGGGGGCACTATGGCTACACCTTC. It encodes CASSLEGRGHYGYTF.

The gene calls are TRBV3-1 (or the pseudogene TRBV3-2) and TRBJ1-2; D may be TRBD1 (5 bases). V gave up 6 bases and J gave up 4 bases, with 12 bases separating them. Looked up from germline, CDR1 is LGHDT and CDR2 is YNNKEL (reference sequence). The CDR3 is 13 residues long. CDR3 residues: CASRPGSPYGYTF. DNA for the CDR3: TGTGCCAGCAGACCAGGGTCTCCCTATGGCTACACCTTC.

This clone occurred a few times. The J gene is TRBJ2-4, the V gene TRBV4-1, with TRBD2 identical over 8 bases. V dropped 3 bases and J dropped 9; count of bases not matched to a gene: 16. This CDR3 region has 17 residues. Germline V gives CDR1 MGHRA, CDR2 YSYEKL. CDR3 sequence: CASSQALRAGGKGIQYF. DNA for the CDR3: TGCGCCAGCAGCCAGGCCCTCCGGGCGGGGGGCAAGGGCATTCAGTACTTC.

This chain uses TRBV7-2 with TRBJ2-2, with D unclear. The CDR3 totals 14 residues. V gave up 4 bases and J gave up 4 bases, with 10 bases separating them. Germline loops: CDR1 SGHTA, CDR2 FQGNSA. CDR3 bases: TGTGCCAGCAGCTCCCTACGGTCCACCGGGGAGCTGTTTTTT. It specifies CASSSLRSTGELFF.

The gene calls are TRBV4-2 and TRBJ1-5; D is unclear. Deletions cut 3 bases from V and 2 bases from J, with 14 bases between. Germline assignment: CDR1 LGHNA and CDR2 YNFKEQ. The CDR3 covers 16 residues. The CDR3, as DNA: TGTGCCAGCAGCCAGATAGCTTCGGGAGGCAATCAGCCCCAGCATTTT. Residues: CASSQIASGGNQPQHF.

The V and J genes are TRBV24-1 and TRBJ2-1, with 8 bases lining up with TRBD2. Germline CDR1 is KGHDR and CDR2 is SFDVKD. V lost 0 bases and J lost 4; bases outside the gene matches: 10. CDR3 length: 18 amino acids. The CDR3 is CATSDLSSGADVYNEQFF. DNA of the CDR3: TGTGCCACCAGTGATTTGAGTAGCGGGGCTGATGTATACAATGAGCAGTTCTTC.

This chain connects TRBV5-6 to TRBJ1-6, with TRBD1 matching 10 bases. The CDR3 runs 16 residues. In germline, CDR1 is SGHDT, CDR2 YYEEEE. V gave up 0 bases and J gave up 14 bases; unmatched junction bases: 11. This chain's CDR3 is CASSLGSDRGRRALHF. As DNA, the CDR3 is TGTGCCAGCAGCTTGGGGTCCGACAGGGGGCGCAGGGCCCTCCACTTT.

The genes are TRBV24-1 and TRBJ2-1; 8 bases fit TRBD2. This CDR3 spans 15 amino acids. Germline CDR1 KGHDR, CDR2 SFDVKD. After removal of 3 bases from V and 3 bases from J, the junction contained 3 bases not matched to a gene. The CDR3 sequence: CATSDPGTSYNEQFF. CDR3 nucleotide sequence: TGTGCCACCAGTGATCCCGGGACTAGCTACAATGAGCAGTTCTTC.